Shown below are 29 T cell receptor beta chains from a single sample sequenced in a study of blood T cells in healthy people across ages. The second PCR ran roughly 7 to 12 cycles with a sample-barcoded 5' primer and J-beta primers. TCRdb analysed the 5' RACE reads with MiXCR anew, one entry per CDR3 protein. The sample has about 1.4 million distinct CDR3 sequences, 59% seen once; the top ten hold roughly 6.3%. The sequencing input was blood. These receptors originate from a man aged 18 to 30 in good health.

Only a few counts were recorded for this clonotype. The chain carries TRBV4-1 and TRBJ2-1, with D possibly matching TRBD2 (5 bases). This CDR3 region has 13 residues. Trimming removed 4 bases at V and 7 bases at J, with 11 bases between. Germline assignment: CDR1 MGHRA and CDR2 YSYEKL. In DNA form, the CDR3 reads TGCGCCAGCAGCCCGATCGGGGTGAATGAGCAGTTCTTC. Translating gives CASSPIGVNEQFF.

The chain uses TRBV25-1 and TRBJ2-5; possibly TRBD1 or TRBD2 for D (5 bases each). From germline, CDR1 is MGHDK and CDR2 SYGVNS. V dropped 4 bases and J dropped 4 bases, with 10 bases sitting between them. The CDR3 totals 13 residues. The CDR3 sequence: CASSAAGTETQYF. For the CDR3, the DNA is TGTGCCAGCAGTGCCGCCGGGACAGAGACCCAGTACTTC.

This chain connects TRBV29-1 to TRBJ1-4; weak D call: TRBD1 (6 bases). V was shortened by 7 bases and J by 8 bases, with 17 bases between the two germline ends. The CDR3 is 13 residues long. Germline-derived CDR1 and CDR2 are SQVTM and ANQGSEA. The CDR3 DNA sequence: TGCAGCGGGGGCGAACAGGGAGGGGAAAAACTGTTTTTT. Protein: CSGGEQGGEKLFF.

This clonotype has only a few counts. V is TRBV20-1 and J is TRBJ2-7, with unresolved D. CDR3 length: 14 amino acids. Germline CDR1 is DFQATT and CDR2 is SNEGSKA (reference sequence). V lost 0 bases to trimming and J lost 0 bases, with 9 bases between them. The CDR3 here is CSAREGPGSYEQYF. CDR3 DNA: TGCAGTGCTAGAGAGGGTCCAGGCTCCTACGAGCAGTACTTC.

The chain carries TRBV24-1 and TRBJ2-1, with 7 bases aligning to TRBD1. This CDR3 is built from 15 residues. Germline trimming cut 4 bases from V and 10 bases from J; bases unmatched to any gene: 12. Germline V CDR1 and CDR2: KGHDR, SFDVKD. The CDR3 loop reads CATSDRQGSRREQFF. CDR3 coding DNA: TGTGCCACCAGTGACCGACAGGGTTCGCGCCGGGAGCAGTTCTTC.

V usage is TRBV2 and J usage is TRBJ2-1, with D possibly TRBD2 on 7 matching bases. Germline V gene lookup returns CDR1 SNHLY and CDR2 FYNNEI. The CDR3 runs to 15 residues. V was cut by 7 bases and J by 4 bases, with 17 bases left in between. CDR3 nucleotide sequence: TGTGCCAGCAAGGGAGCAGGGAGGGGGTACAATGAGCAGTTCTTC. Its protein is CASKGAGRGYNEQFF. Together with reference TRBV2 and TRBJ2-1, the CDR3 gives the full variable domain: EPEVTQTPSHQVTQMGQEVILRCVPISNHLYFYWYRQILGQKVEFLVSFYNNEISEKSEIFDDQFSVERPDGSNFTLKIRSTKLEDSAMYFCASKGAGRGYNEQFFGPGTRLTVL.

The J gene is TRBJ2-7, the V gene TRBV19; TRBD1 matches 8 bases. Per the germline V gene, CDR1 is LNHDA and CDR2 is SQIVND (reference sequence). The CDR3 length is 14 residues. V trimming: 8 bases; J trimming: 2 bases; junction bases outside the gene matches: 8. The CDR3 DNA sequence: TGTGCCAGTGGCCCCCGGGGACAGGCCTACGAGCAGTACTTC. It specifies CASGPRGQAYEQYF.

The rearrangement uses TRBV28 and TRBJ1-1; maybe TRBD1 (6 bases). The germline V gene encodes CDR1 MDHEN and CDR2 SYDVKM. With 5 bases removed from V and 1 base from J, the gap between germline ends came to 20 bases. The CDR3 totals 17 residues. The CDR3 sequence: CASSLPHTHRANTEAFF. For the CDR3, the DNA is TGTGCCAGCAGTCTGCCCCACACCCACAGGGCGAACACTGAAGCTTTCTTT.

DNA for the CDR3: TGCAGCGTTGAAGTAAGGGACAGGCAATACGAGCAGTACTTC. As protein: CSVEVRDRQYEQYF. V and J are TRBV29-1 and TRBJ2-7; TRBD1 aligns across 8 bases. This CDR3 contains 14 residues. The V and J ends lost 1 base and 4 bases, in that order; junction bases with no gene match: 6. Germline CDR1 SQVTM, CDR2 ANQGSEA.

The rearrangement uses TRBV20-1 and TRBJ2-4; no definite D call. V was trimmed by 6 bases and J by 1 base, leaving 22 bases between them. The CDR3 runs to 17 residues. Per the germline V gene, CDR1 is DFQATT and CDR2 is SNEGSKA (reference sequence). The CDR3 is CSAPEFSGASAKNIQYF. The CDR3 DNA sequence: TGCAGTGCCCCTGAGTTTAGTGGAGCCTCCGCCAAAAACATTCAGTACTTC.

The CDR3 spells CAIRVGVEQFF. The CDR3, as DNA: TGTGCCATCAGAGTAGGAGTTGAGCAGTTCTTC. The rearrangement joins TRBV10-3 to TRBJ2-1, with D unclear. Germline V gene sequence: CDR1 ENHRY, CDR2 SYGVKD. V was trimmed by 6 bases and J by 9 bases, leaving 9 bases between them. The CDR3 has 11 residues.

The chain recombines TRBV27 with TRBJ2-1, with 14 bases lining up with TRBD2. The CDR3 sequence is 16 residues long. Germline V gene lookup returns CDR1 MNHEY and CDR2 SMNVEV (reference sequence). J gave up 2 bases and V 6 bases, and 3 bases lay outside the gene matches. CDR3 in amino acids: CASRGLAGGPYNEQFF. The CDR3 coding sequence is TGTGCCAGCAGAGGACTAGCGGGAGGTCCCTACAATGAGCAGTTCTTC.

The chain uses TRBV12-3 or TRBV12-4 and TRBJ2-1; tentatively, D is TRBD1 (6 bases). This CDR3 is 21 amino acids long. V was pared by 3 bases and J by 1 base, with 28 bases between. CDR3 loop: CASSFPHHQGSLPSSYNEQFF. The CDR3 DNA is TGTGCCAGCAGTTTCCCTCACCACCAGGGGTCACTTCCATCTTCCTACAATGAGCAGTTCTTC.

The table lists this clonotype with a count of one. The rearrangement links TRBV7-2 to TRBJ2-3, with 10 bases identical to TRBD2. The CDR3 extends over 14 amino acids. J lost 4 bases, V lost 7 bases, and 5 bases had no gene match. Looked up from germline, CDR1 is SGHTA and CDR2 is FQGNSA. CDR3 amino acids: CASNLAGDSDTQYF. Written as DNA, the CDR3 is TGTGCCAGCAATCTAGCGGGAGACTCAGATACGCAGTATTTT.

This clonotype was observed a few times. The V gene is TRBV28, the J gene TRBJ1-4; no reliable D call. The CDR3 is 14 amino acids. CDR1 and CDR2 from the germline V gene are MDHEN and SYDVKM. V dropped 3 bases and J dropped 4 bases, with 9 bases sitting between them. The CDR3 DNA sequence: TGTGCCAGCAGTTTGCGACCGCTTAATGAAAAACTGTTTTTT. This gives the protein CASSLRPLNEKLFF.

About this clonotype: Germline and junction disagree at one end, which may indicate a read error. The chain carries TRBV11-1 and TRBJ2-1, with no clear D. The CDR3 length is 16 residues. CDR1 is SGHAT, CDR2 FQDESV, per germline (reference sequence). Written as DNA, the CDR3 is TGTGCCAGCAGCTTAAGCCTCAGCGAATGGTACAAGGAGCAGTTCTTC. This encodes CASSLSLSEWYKEQFF.

This chain connects TRBV6-2 or TRBV6-3 to TRBJ2-7, with TRBD1 matching 7 bases. Unmatched junction bases numbered 6, after V lost 6 bases and J lost 1 base. The germline gives CDR1 MNHEY, CDR2 SVGEGT. The CDR3 is made up of 14 amino acids. The CDR3 region is CASSGQVVSYEQYF. DNA for the CDR3: TGTGCCAGCAGCGGACAGGTTGTTTCCTACGAGCAGTACTTC.

V gene TRBV6-1 combines with J gene TRBJ1-2, with 8 bases fitting TRBD1. The CDR3 runs to 14 residues. Germline V CDR1 and CDR2: MNHNS, SASEGT. V was clipped by 5 bases and J by 5 bases; unmatched bases: 7. CDR3 loop: CASSPDRDGYGYTF. The CDR3 nucleotides read TGTGCCAGCAGTCCGGACAGGGACGGGTATGGCTACACCTTC.

The sample holds a few counts of this clonotype. CDR3: CATRSEEDWHEQYF. The CDR3, as DNA: TGTGCCACCAGATCGGAAGAGGACTGGCACGAGCAGTACTTC. The rearrangement uses TRBV15 and TRBJ2-4, with D possibly matching TRBD2 (5 bases). The J call may be in error: the DNA end matches TRBJ2-7 better. From germline, CDR1 is LNHNV and CDR2 YYDKDF (reference sequence). The CDR3 extends over 14 amino acids.

The chain is built from TRBV30 and TRBJ2-5; D is unresolved. The germline gives CDR1 GTSNPN, CDR2 SVGIG (reference sequence). The CDR3 has 13 amino acids. In nucleotides, the CDR3 is TGTGCTAGCAACGCGGAACCCTACAATGAGCAGTACTTC. Amino acid sequence: CASNAEPYNEQYF.

Details on this clonotype: This may stem from a read error, because a much larger clone lies one nucleotide away. The rearrangement uses TRBV20-1 and TRBJ2-5; 7 nucleotides line up with TRBD2. The CDR3 loop spans 13 amino acids. V shed 5 bases and J 11 bases; nucleotides not matched to a gene: 14. In germline, CDR1 is DFQATT, CDR2 SNEGSKA (reference sequence). The CDR3 sequence is CSAPQRDWNEQYF. The DNA for the CDR3 is TGCAGTGCTCCCCAGCGGGACTGGAATGAGCAGTACTTC.

V and J are TRBV6-6 and TRBJ2-7, with TRBD2 matching over 8 bases. V lost 4 bases and J lost 3; bases outside the gene matches: 5. Looked up from germline, CDR1 is MNHNY and CDR2 is SVGAGI (reference sequence). The CDR3 totals 14 residues. The DNA for the CDR3 is TGTGCCAGCAGTTCCACTAGCGGTCGCTACGAGCAGTACTTC. It yields the protein CASSSTSGRYEQYF.

This chain joins TRBV29-1 and TRBJ2-4, with TRBD2 matching 8 bases. V was clipped by 6 bases and J by 13 bases; unmatched bases: 5. The germline CDR1 and CDR2 sequences are SQVTM and ANQGSEA. The CDR3 extends over 10 amino acids. The CDR3 reads CSVQAGEQYF. The CDR3 nucleotides read TGCAGCGTCCAAGCGGGAGAGCAGTACTTC.

Concerning this clonotype: Germline and junction disagree at one end, which may indicate a read error. V is TRBV18 and J is TRBJ1-4; D perhaps matches TRBD1 (5 bases). This CDR3 comprises 14 residues. The germline gives CDR1 KGHSH, CDR2 LQKENI. The CDR3 reads CASSRSGLNEELFF. The CDR3, as DNA: TGTGCCAGCTCCCGATCGGGGCTGAATGAAGAACTGTTTTTT. The complete variable domain, with remaining parts taken from reference TRBV18 and TRBJ1-4, reads NAGVMQNPRHLVRRRGQEARLRCSPMKGHSHVYWYRQLPEEGLKFMVYLQKENIIDESGMPKERFSAEFPKEGPSILRIQQVVRGDSAAYFCASSRSGLNEELFFGSGTQLSVL.

The chain employs TRBV3-1 and TRBJ2-7; D is possibly TRBD2 (5 bases). The J call may not be correct, given that the DNA end is closer to TRBJ2-5. Germline V CDR1 and CDR2: LGHDT, YNNKEL (reference sequence). The CDR3 covers 14 residues. The DNA for the CDR3 is TGTGCCAGCAGCCAAGTGGGGAGCGGAGAGACCCAGTACTTC. It encodes CASSQVGSGETQYF.

This chain connects TRBV3-1 to TRBJ2-2, with D maybe TRBD1 (6 bases). Germline CDR1 is LGHDT and CDR2 is YNNKEL (reference sequence). The V gene lost 2 bases and the J gene lost 8 bases, with 12 bases spanning the gap. The CDR3 spans 14 residues. CDR3 loop: CASSQLRGAGELFF. The CDR3 nucleotides are TGTGCCAGCAGCCAACTCAGGGGCGCGGGGGAGCTGTTTTTT.

The genes are TRBV2 and TRBJ2-7; D perhaps matches TRBD1 (6 bases). V lost 5 bases to trimming and J lost 6 bases, with 11 bases between them. The CDR3 extends over 12 amino acids. CDR1 and CDR2 (germline): SNHLY, FYNNEI. The CDR3 spells CASSWGRTEQYF. DNA of the CDR3: TGTGCCAGCAGTTGGGGGCGGACCGAGCAGTACTTC.

The chain recombines TRBV5-1 with TRBJ2-7; D is unclear. The CDR3 is made up of 13 amino acids. V was pared by 3 bases and J by 3 bases, with 10 bases between. Germline CDR1 and CDR2: SGHRS and YFSETQ. The CDR3 here is CASSWAFYYEQYF. The DNA for the CDR3 is TGCGCCAGCAGCTGGGCTTTCTACTACGAGCAGTACTTC.

The chain has TRBV4-1 and TRBJ1-3; tentatively, D is TRBD1 (5 bases). Germline V CDR1 and CDR2: MGHRA, YSYEKL. The CDR3 extends over 15 amino acids. Trimming shortened V by 2 bases and J by 2 bases, and 10 bases separated the two germline ends. The CDR3 loop is CASSQPRQPGNTIYF. The CDR3 bases are TGCGCCAGCAGCCAACCCAGACAGCCTGGAAACACCATATATTTT.